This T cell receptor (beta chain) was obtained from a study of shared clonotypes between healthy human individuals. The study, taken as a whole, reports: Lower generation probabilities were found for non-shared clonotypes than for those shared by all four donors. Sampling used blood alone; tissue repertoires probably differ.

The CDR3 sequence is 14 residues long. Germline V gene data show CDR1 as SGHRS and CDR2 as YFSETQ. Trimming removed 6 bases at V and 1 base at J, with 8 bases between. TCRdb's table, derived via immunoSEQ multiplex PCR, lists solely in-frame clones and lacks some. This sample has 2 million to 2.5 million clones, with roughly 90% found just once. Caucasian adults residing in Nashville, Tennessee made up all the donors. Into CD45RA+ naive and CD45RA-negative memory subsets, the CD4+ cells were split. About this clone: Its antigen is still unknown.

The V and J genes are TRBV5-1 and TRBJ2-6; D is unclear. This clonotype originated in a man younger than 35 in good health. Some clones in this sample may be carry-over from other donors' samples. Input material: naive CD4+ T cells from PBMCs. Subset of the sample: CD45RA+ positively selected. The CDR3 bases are TGCGCCAGCAACGGGCTTTCTGGGGCCAACGTCCTGACTTTC. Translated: CASNGLSGANVLTF.